The clone carrying this T cell receptor beta chain appeared many times. This record comes from a study of T cell repertoires in cytomegalovirus infection. V lost 6 bases and J lost 0; bases outside the gene matches: 8. This CDR3 is 18 amino acids long. CDR1 is MNHEY, CDR2 SVGEGT, per germline. From the reads, TCRdb called clonotypes with MiXCR, one entry per CDR3 protein. The sample has roughly 230,000 distinct CDR3 sequences; 6% to 8% are singletons. This chain links TRBV6-2 or TRBV6-3 with TRBJ1-6; 10 bases line up with TRBD1. The sequencing input was PBMCs. The TCR was taken from a human donor in good health (CMV status not recorded). Some clones in this sample may be carry-over from other donors' samples. The CDR3 here is CASSHGTGESSYNSPLHF. In DNA, the CDR3 is TGTGCCAGCAGCCATGGGACAGGGGAGAGCTCCTATAATTCACCCCTCCACTTT.